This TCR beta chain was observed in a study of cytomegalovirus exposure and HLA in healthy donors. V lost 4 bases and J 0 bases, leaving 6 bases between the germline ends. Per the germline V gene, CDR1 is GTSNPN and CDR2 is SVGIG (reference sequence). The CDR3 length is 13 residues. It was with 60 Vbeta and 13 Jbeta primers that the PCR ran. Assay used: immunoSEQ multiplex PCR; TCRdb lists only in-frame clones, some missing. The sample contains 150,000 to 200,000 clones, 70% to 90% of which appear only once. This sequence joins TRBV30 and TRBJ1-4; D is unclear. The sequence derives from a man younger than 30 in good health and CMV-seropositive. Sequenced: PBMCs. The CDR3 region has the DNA TGTGCCTGGACCCCCTCAACTAATGAAAAACTGTTTTTT. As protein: CAWTPSTNEKLFF.